Given below is one TCR beta chain in context. Its antigen is unidentified. The sample comes from a study of tumor-infiltrating lymphocytes in primary liver carcinoma. A constant-region primer primed TCR beta cDNA synthesis from 400 to 600 ng of total RNA. It was through three nested multiplex PCR rounds of slightly modified ARM-PCR that TCR beta libraries arose. It was with TRBV1-TRBV30 forward primers and a C-beta reverse primer that the first two PCR rounds were run, at roughly 10 cycles each. MiXCR was run by TCRdb on the multiplex PCR reads, yielding one entry per CDR3 protein. The top ten hold roughly an eighth of the sample, which has 70,000 to 85,000 distinct CDR3 sequences, 60% to 80% seen once. Whole-study results and caveats: Overlap in tumor-adjacent and tumor-blood pairs fell below that of tumor region pairs. About 8-25% of top clones, no more, were shared by all five regions.

The germline gives CDR1 MNHNS, CDR2 SASEGT. The CDR3 covers 14 residues. From 20-30 mg of unsorted bulk tissue, DNA and RNA were co-extracted together. Every tumor sample held more than 85% viable tumor cells. The chain recombines TRBV6-1 with TRBJ2-3; TRBD1 might be the D (5 bases). The J call may be incorrect, as the DNA end agrees better with TRBJ1-5. The specimen was liver tumor tissue from sampling region 4. Described subset: tumor region T4, right-lateral pole. This clonotype originated in a woman aged 55-70 years with primary liver carcinoma and hepatitis B virus infection. The CDR3 bases are TGTGCCAGCAGTGATGGTGGCCCTACAGGTACGCAGCATTTT. Residues: CASSDGGPTGTQHF.